The 13 T cell receptor beta chains below come from one sample, sequenced in a study of T cell responses to AZD1222 COVID-19 vaccine. The repertoire was sequenced with immunoSEQ multiplex PCR; TCRdb's copy has only in-frame clones and lacks some. The sample consists of approximately 76,000 clones, nearly 85% of them appearing once. Material: peripheral blood, obtained on day 0 of AZD1222 vaccination. These receptors came from an adult in good health.

The chain carries TRBV4-1 and TRBJ2-7; 14 nucleotides agree with TRBD2. J lost 4 bases, V lost 3 bases, and 2 bases had no gene match. Per germline, CDR1 MGHRA and CDR2 YSYEKL. This CDR3 contains 15 residues. The CDR3 bases are TGCGCCAGCAGCCAGACTAGCGGGGGGGCTTACGAGCAGTACTTC. Residues: CASSQTSGGAYEQYF.

This chain uses TRBV4-1 with TRBJ2-1; the match to TRBD2 covers 8 bases. After removal of 1 base from V and 8 bases from J, the junction contained 10 bases not matched to a gene. CDR1 and CDR2 (germline): MGHRA, YSYEKL. CDR3 length: 16 amino acids. The CDR3 DNA follows: TGCGCCAGCAGCCAAGTACTTGGCGGGGGGAGGGATGAGCAGTTCTTC. Protein: CASSQVLGGGRDEQFF.

This chain uses TRBV29-1 with TRBJ2-5; unclear D gene. The CDR3 sequence is 12 residues long. V was shortened by 1 base and J by 3 bases, with 6 bases between the two germline ends. Germline CDR1 SQVTM, CDR2 ANQGSEA. The CDR3 DNA follows: TGCAGCGTTGAAGGTATCAAAGAGACCCAGTACTTC. This sequence encodes CSVEGIKETQYF.

The genes are TRBV5-4 and TRBJ2-7; D may match TRBD1 or TRBD2 (6 bases each). The V end lost 4 bases, the J end lost 5 bases, and 19 bases lay between the germline ends. CDR1 is SGHNT and CDR2 is YYREEE in the germline V gene (reference sequence). This CDR3 is 15 amino acids long. CDR3 coding DNA: TGTGCCAGCAGCATGACAACGGGGGCGATCGACGAGCAGTACTTC. It encodes CASSMTTGAIDEQYF. Variable domain in full (rest from reference TRBV5-4 and TRBJ2-7): ETGVTQSPTHLIKTRGQQVTLRCSSQSGHNTVSWYQQALGQGPQFIFQYYREEENGRGNFPPRFSGLQFPNYSSELNVNALELDDSALYLCASSMTTGAIDEQYFGPGTRLTVT.

This chain connects TRBV5-8 to TRBJ1-5; D remains unclear. CDR1 and CDR2 from the germline V gene are SGHTS and YDEGEE. The CDR3 length is 13 residues. Trimming took 3 bases from V and 6 from J, leaving 10 bases between them. The CDR3 DNA reads as TGTGCCAGCAGCTCGGGGATGGGTCAGCCCCAGCATTTT. The encoded protein is CASSSGMGQPQHF. Complete variable domain (other parts from reference TRBV5-8 and TRBJ1-5): EAGVTQSPTHLIKTRGQQATLRCSPISGHTSVYWYQQALGLGLQFLLWYDEGEERNRGNFPPRFSGRQFPNYSSELNVNALELEDSALYLCASSSGMGQPQHFGDGTRLSIL.

V gene TRBV11-3 combines with J gene TRBJ2-1, with D possibly TRBD2 on 6 matching bases. CDR3 length: 14 amino acids. CDR1 and CDR2 (germline): SGHNT, YENEEA. Trimming stripped 4 bases from V and 10 bases from J, with 17 bases between. The CDR3 nucleotides are TGTGCCAGCAGCTCTATGTCCCCGGGAGCCGAGCAGTTCTTC. Protein: CASSSMSPGAEQFF.

The chain is built from TRBV18 and TRBJ2-7, with 8 bases lining up with TRBD2. The CDR3 length is 14 residues. V lost 3 bases and J lost 5; bases outside the gene matches: 6. CDR1 and CDR2 (germline): KGHSH, LQKENI. CDR3 loop: CASSPGLAQDEQYF. The CDR3, as DNA: TGTGCCAGCTCACCCGGACTAGCACAGGACGAGCAGTACTTC. Combining the CDR3 with reference TRBV18 and TRBJ2-7 gives the whole variable domain NAGVMQNPRHLVRRRGQEARLRCSPMKGHSHVYWYRQLPEEGLKFMVYLQKENIIDESGMPKERFSAEFPKEGPSILRIQQVVRGDSAAYFCASSPGLAQDEQYFGPGTRLTVT.

V gene TRBV3-1 (or the pseudogene TRBV3-2) combines with J gene TRBJ2-7; D is unclear. This CDR3 has 12 residues. V lost 6 bases, J lost 3 bases, and 9 bases lay in between. From germline, CDR1 is LGHDT and CDR2 YNNKEL (reference sequence). The CDR3 here is CASRFDNYEQYF. The CDR3 nucleotides are TGTGCCAGCAGATTCGACAACTACGAGCAGTACTTC.

This clone was counted a few times. CDR3 coding DNA: TGTGCCAGCAGCGTGCTGAGGGGCACTGGAGCGAACACTGAAGCTTTCTTT. Translation: CASSVLRGTGANTEAFF. The chain has TRBV9 and TRBJ1-1; TRBD1 might be the D (5 bases). This CDR3 region has 17 residues. From germline, CDR1 is SGDLS and CDR2 YYNGEE. Trimming stripped 2 bases from V and 1 base from J, with 18 bases between.

The chain combines TRBV5-6 with TRBJ2-4, with TRBD1 matching over 7 bases. V was pared by 4 bases and J by 8 bases, with 12 bases of the junction left unmatched. The CDR3 loop spans 15 amino acids. Germline V gene data show CDR1 as SGHDT and CDR2 as YYEEEE. The CDR3 nucleotides are TGTGCCAGCAGCCTAAACTACAGGGGAGTAGACATTCAGTACTTC. Translation gives CASSLNYRGVDIQYF.

The gene calls are TRBV4-2 and TRBJ2-7; D not certain. The CDR3 has 15 amino acids. The germline CDR1 and CDR2 sequences are LGHNA and YNFKEQ. Trimming cost V 0 bases and J 0 bases, with 9 bases left between them. CDR3 in DNA: TGTGCCAGCAGCCAAGATAACGGCGGCTCCTACGAGCAGTACTTC. This sequence encodes CASSQDNGGSYEQYF.

This clone was counted between two and nine times. The chain has TRBV27 and TRBJ1-1; 8 nucleotides match TRBD1. Looked up from germline, CDR1 is MNHEY and CDR2 is SMNVEV (reference sequence). The V gene end was trimmed by 0 bases and the J gene end by 4 bases; junction bases not matched to a gene: 1. The CDR3 consists of 14 residues. The CDR3, as DNA: TGTGCCAGCAGTTTATCAGGGACAGGCACTGAAGCTTTCTTT. It yields the protein CASSLSGTGTEAFF.

V usage is TRBV29-1 and J usage is TRBJ2-7, with 13 bases that match TRBD2. Trimming took 6 bases from V and 6 from J; bases not matched to a gene: 11. Germline V gene sequence: CDR1 SQVTM, CDR2 ANQGSEA. This CDR3 has 15 residues. As DNA, the CDR3 is TGCAGCGTGAGGACCACTAGCGGGAGGGCCTCCGAGCAGTACTTC. Amino acid sequence: CSVRTTSGRASEQYF.